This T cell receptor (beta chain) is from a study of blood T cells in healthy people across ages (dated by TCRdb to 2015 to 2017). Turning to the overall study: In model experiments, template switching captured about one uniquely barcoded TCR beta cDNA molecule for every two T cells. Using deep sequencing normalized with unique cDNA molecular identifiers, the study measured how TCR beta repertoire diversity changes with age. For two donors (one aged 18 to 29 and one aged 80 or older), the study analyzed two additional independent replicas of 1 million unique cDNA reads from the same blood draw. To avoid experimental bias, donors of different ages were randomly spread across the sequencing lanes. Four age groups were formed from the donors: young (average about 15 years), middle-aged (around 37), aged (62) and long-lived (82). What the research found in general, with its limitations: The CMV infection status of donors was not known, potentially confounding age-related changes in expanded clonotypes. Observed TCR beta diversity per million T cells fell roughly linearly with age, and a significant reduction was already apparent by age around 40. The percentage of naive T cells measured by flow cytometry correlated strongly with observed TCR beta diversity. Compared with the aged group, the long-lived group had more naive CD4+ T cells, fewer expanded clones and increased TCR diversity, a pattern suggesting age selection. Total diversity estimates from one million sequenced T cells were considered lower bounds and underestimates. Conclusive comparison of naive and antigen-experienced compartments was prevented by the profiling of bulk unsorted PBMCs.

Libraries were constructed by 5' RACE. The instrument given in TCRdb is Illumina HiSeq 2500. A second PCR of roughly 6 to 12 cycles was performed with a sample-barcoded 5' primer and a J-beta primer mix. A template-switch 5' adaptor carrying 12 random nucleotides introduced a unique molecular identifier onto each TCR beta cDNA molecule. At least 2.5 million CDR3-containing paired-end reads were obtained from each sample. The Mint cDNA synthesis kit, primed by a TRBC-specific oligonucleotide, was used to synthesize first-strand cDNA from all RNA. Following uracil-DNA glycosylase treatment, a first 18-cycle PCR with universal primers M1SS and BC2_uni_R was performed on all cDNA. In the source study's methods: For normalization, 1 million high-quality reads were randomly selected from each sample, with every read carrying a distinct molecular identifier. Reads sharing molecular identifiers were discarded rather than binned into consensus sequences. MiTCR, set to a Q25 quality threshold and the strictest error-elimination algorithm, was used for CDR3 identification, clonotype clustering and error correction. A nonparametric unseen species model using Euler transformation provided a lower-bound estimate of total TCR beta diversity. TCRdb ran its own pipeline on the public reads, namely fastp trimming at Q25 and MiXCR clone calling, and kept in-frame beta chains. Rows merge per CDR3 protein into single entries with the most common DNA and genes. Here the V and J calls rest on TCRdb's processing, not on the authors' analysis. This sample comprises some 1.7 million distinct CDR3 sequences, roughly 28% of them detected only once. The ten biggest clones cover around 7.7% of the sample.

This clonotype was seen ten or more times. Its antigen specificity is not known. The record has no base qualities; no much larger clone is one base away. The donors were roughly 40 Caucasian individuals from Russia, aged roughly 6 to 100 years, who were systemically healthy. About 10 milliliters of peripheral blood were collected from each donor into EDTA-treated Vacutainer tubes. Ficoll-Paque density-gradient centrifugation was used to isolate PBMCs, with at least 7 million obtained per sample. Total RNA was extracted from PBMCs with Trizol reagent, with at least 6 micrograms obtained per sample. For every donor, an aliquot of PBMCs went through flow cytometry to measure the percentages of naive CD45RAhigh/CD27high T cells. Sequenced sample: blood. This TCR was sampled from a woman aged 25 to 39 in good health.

The encoded CDR3 is CASRDTFTDTQYF. The DNA sequence is TGTGCCAGTCGGGACACCTTCACAGATACGCAGTATTTT. Rearrangement joined TRBV14 to TRBJ2-3, and the D gene may be TRBD1, 6 bases matching. Spanning cysteine to phenylalanine, the CDR3 consists of 13 amino acids. The only DNA kept is the CDR3, 39 bases in frame from the first base. Cut back by 9 bases and 2 bases, the V and J ends lie 12 bases apart. Based on the germline V gene, the CDR1 and CDR2 sequences are SGHDN and FVKESK.